The 18 T cell receptor beta chains below were found in one sample sequenced in a study of sequential checkpoint blockade in melanoma (dated by TCRdb to the late 2010s). Receptor amplification or capture employed the immunoSEQ multiplex PCR assay. TCRdb obtained this table from immuneACCESS and retained in-frame rearrangements with V and J assigned. These tables miss some clones; where compared with another copy, unresolved V genes account for less than half of the shortfall, and the remainder is unexplained. The sample profile shows some 40,000 clones; about 88% of them were found once. Under 15% of the sample is held by the ten biggest clonotypes. The treatment or condition label, as the study defines it: randomized to nivolumab then ipilimumab (arm A) or the reverse (arm B). This material consisted of CD8+ T cells sorted from blood (inferred from file names), taken from a patient given nivolumab and ipilimumab in sequence. All receptors derive from a human donor with melanoma.

The chain is built from TRBV7-9 and TRBJ2-5; 7 bases fit TRBD1. Germline loops: CDR1 SEHNR, CDR2 FQNEAQ (reference sequence). This CDR3 is built from 14 residues. After removal of 4 bases from V and 3 bases from J, the junction contained 5 bases not matched to a gene. The CDR3 spells CASSSWDRKETQYF. CDR3 nucleotides: TGTGCCAGCAGCTCATGGGACAGAAAAGAGACCCAGTACTTC.

The genes are TRBV13 and TRBJ2-5; 8 nucleotides align to TRBD2. Germline trimming cut 6 bases from V and 0 bases from J; bases unmatched to any gene: 6. Germline lookup yields CDR1 PRHDT and CDR2 FYEKMQ (reference sequence). The CDR3 loop spans 15 amino acids. CDR3 in DNA: TGTGCCAGCAGGCCACTAGCGGCGTACCAAGAGACCCAGTACTTC. This translates into CASRPLAAYQETQYF.

The rearrangement links TRBV30 to TRBJ2-1, with 14 bases aligning to TRBD2. Germline V CDR1 and CDR2: GTSNPN, SVGIG (reference sequence). This CDR3 spans 15 amino acids. J lost 9 bases, V lost 4 bases, and 8 bases had no gene match. DNA for the CDR3: TGTGCCTGGAATCCGGGACTAGCGGGAGTGAGTGAGCAGTTCTTC. Translated, it gives CAWNPGLAGVSEQFF.

V is TRBV11-2 and J is TRBJ2-7; 8 bases agree with TRBD2. There are 17 residues in the CDR3. Germline CDR1 SGHAT, CDR2 FQNNGV. After removal of 0 bases from V and 3 bases from J, the junction contained 10 bases not matched to a gene. As DNA, the CDR3 is TGTGCCAGCAGCTTAGAGTATCCGGGACTAGGGTTCTACGAGCAGTACGTC. This encodes CASSLEYPGLGFYEQYV.

The V call is TRBV7-6, the J call TRBJ2-1; TRBD2 matches 10 bases. V shed 5 bases and J 5 bases; nucleotides not matched to a gene: 6. CDR3 size: 15 residues. Germline assignment: CDR1 SGHVS and CDR2 FNYEAQ. Written as DNA, the CDR3 is TGTGCCAGCAGCCCTGGACTAGCGGAAAACAATGAGCAGTTCTTC. It codes for CASSPGLAENNEQFF. Supplemented by reference TRBV7-6 and TRBJ2-1, the full variable domain reads GAGVSQSPRYKVTKRGQDVALRCDPISGHVSLYWYRQALGQGPEFLTYFNYEAQQDKSGLPNDRFSAERPEGSISTLTIQRTEQRDSAMYRCASSPGLAENNEQFFGPGTRLTVL.

The CDR3 nucleotides read TGTGCCAGCAGCACCCTCCGGGAGATTAACAATGAGCAGTTCTTC. Protein product: CASSTLREINNEQFF. The chain joins TRBV13 to TRBJ2-1, with D possibly matching TRBD2 (6 bases). The V end lost 5 bases, the J end lost 5 bases, and 16 bases lay between the germline ends. The CDR3 is 15 residues long. Germline values: CDR1 PRHDT, CDR2 FYEKMQ (reference sequence).

J is TRBJ2-5 and V is TRBV28; 9 nucleotides align to TRBD2. The DNA end lines up better with TRBJ2-7; the J call may be wrong. Looked up from germline, CDR1 is MDHEN and CDR2 is SYDVKM. The CDR3 covers 14 residues. CDR3 sequence: CASSLSSGIYEQYF. The CDR3 DNA follows: TGTGCCAGCAGTTTATCTAGCGGGATCTACGAGCAGTACTTC.

V gene TRBV19 combines with J gene TRBJ2-2; D is unclear. V was pared by 6 bases and J by 4 bases, with 6 bases between. Looked up from germline, CDR1 is LNHDA and CDR2 is SQIVND (reference sequence). CDR3 length: 12 amino acids. The CDR3 here is CASSLITGELFF. CDR3 in DNA: TGTGCCAGTAGCCTTATCACCGGGGAGCTGTTTTTT.

J is TRBJ1-5 and V is TRBV6-5, with TRBD1 matching 9 bases. Looked up from germline, CDR1 is MNHEY and CDR2 is SVGAGI. CDR3 size: 15 residues. Trimming cost V 6 bases and J 4 bases; bases outside gene matches: 7. The CDR3 coding sequence is TGTGCCAGCAGGGCCGGGACAGGGAATAATCAGCCCCAGCATTTT. Its translation: CASRAGTGNNQPQHF.

V gene TRBV11-2 combines with J gene TRBJ1-2; D remains ambiguous. This CDR3 has 14 residues. Trimming took 1 base from V and 6 from J, leaving 12 bases between them. Germline V CDR1 and CDR2: SGHAT, FQNNGV. Here the CDR3 DNA reads TGTGCCAGCAGCTTAGTTCCGGGTGGCGATGGCTACACCTTC. It encodes CASSLVPGGDGYTF.

Only one count was recorded for this clone. The rearrangement links TRBV14 to TRBJ2-7; 7 nucleotides line up with TRBD1. Germline assignment: CDR1 SGHDN and CDR2 FVKESK. The CDR3 runs to 15 residues. The trim removed 0 bases at V and 2 bases at J, leaving 4 bases unmatched. The CDR3 sequence: CASSQDRGFPYEQYF. For the CDR3, the DNA is TGTGCCAGCAGCCAAGACAGGGGGTTTCCCTACGAGCAGTACTTC.

The chain has TRBV27 and TRBJ2-1; 8 positions match TRBD2. Per germline, CDR1 MNHEY and CDR2 SMNVEV (reference sequence). The CDR3 sequence is 15 residues long. Trimming removed 1 base from V and 3 bases from J; junction bases left unmatched: 2. DNA for the CDR3: TGTGCCAGCAGTTTATTAGCGGGACTCTACAATGAGCAGTTCTTC. It encodes CASSLLAGLYNEQFF.

The chain joins TRBV27 to TRBJ1-5; maybe TRBD1 (5 bases). V was trimmed by 10 bases and J by 2 bases, leaving 24 bases between them. The CDR3 runs 17 residues. Germline CDR1 reads MNHEY; CDR2 reads SMNVEV (reference sequence). The CDR3 DNA is TGTGCCACCAGGCCCCTCGGGGGGAGCTTGGGCAATCAGCCCCAGCATTTT. It encodes CATRPLGGSLGNQPQHF.

The chain recombines TRBV6-7 with TRBJ1-2, with 7 nucleotides matching TRBD1. TRBV6-7 qualifies as an ORF whose function is uncertain. This CDR3 contains 15 residues. The J segment lost 4 bases and the V segment lost 2 bases, leaving 7 bases of the junction unmatched. This CDR3 reads CASSYRPQGIYGYTF. Written as DNA, the CDR3 is TGTGCCAGCAGTTACCGTCCACAGGGGATCTATGGCTACACCTTC.

The chain carries TRBV28 and TRBJ2-5; 7 bases match TRBD2. The tail of the sequence fits TRBJ2-7 better, so the J call may be wrong. The CDR3 runs 16 residues. Germline-derived CDR1 and CDR2 are MDHEN and SYDVKM. CDR3 bases: TGTGCCAGCAGTTTATCGGGACTAAGCGGGGCTTACGAGCAGTACTTC. It yields the protein CASSLSGLSGAYEQYF.

This clone was seen a single time. This rearrangement joins TRBV15 to TRBJ2-3; the D gene is possibly TRBD2 (5 bases). This CDR3 has 15 residues. Looked up from germline, CDR1 is LNHNV and CDR2 is YYDKDF (reference sequence). With 0 bases removed from V and 2 bases from J, the gap between germline ends came to 9 bases. CDR3 in amino acids: CATSRDRLNTDTQYF. DNA of the CDR3: TGTGCCACCAGCAGAGACCGACTAAACACAGATACGCAGTATTTT.

The V and J genes are TRBV2 and TRBJ1-2; 7 bases are shared with TRBD1. Germline loops: CDR1 SNHLY, CDR2 FYNNEI. V lost 0 bases, J lost 8 bases, and 12 bases stayed unmatched. CDR3 length equals 16 residues. CDR3 DNA sequence: TGTGCCAGCAGTGAAGCCCGACAGGGTGGAGCTCTCGGCTACACCTTC. This encodes CASSEARQGGALGYTF.

V is TRBV27 and J is TRBJ1-5; tentative D call: TRBD1 (5 bases). Trimming removed 5 bases at V and 7 bases at J, with 15 bases between. Germline-derived CDR1 and CDR2 are MNHEY and SMNVEV (reference sequence). This CDR3 has 14 amino acids. CDR3 amino acids: CASSPSQGWQPQHF. CDR3 DNA: TGTGCCAGCAGTCCGAGTCAGGGATGGCAGCCCCAGCATTTT.